This T cell receptor (beta chain) was identified in a study of blood T cells in healthy people across ages. The authors ran a second PCR of about 6 to 11 cycles using a sample-barcoded 5' primer and a J-beta primer mix. A tag from a template-switch adaptor with 12 random nucleotides marked each cDNA molecule. The study obtained at least 3 million CDR3-containing paired-end reads from every sample. TCRdb processed the 5' RACE reads anew with MiXCR; each CDR3 protein has one entry. This table holds just over 1 million distinct CDR3 sequences, under 45% found once. The study, taken as a whole, reports: Both naive CD4+ cell counts and diversity were greater in long-lived donors than in aged donors.

This CDR3 is 14 amino acids long. On this clonotype itself: The antigen remains unidentified.

The clonotype comes from a woman in her sixties in good health. The chain uses TRBV21-1 and TRBJ2-7; the tabulated D call, TRBD2, remains unverified against the DNA. TRBV21-1 is described as a pseudogene. What was sequenced was blood. CDR3 in DNA: TGTGCCCGTTTTAGGGGAGGTCGGTCCTACGAGCAGTACTTC. It encodes CARFRGGRSYEQYF.